This TCR beta chain was sequenced for a study of blood T cell repertoires in COVID-19. Study as a whole: The analysed material was cDNA or gDNA that came from T cells, B-cell-depleted T cells, or PBMCs.

This clone was seen a handful of times. The repertoire was sequenced with immunoSEQ multiplex PCR; TCRdb's copy has only in-frame clones and lacks some. The sample shows under 200,000 clones, roughly 78% of them seen only once. The V and J ends lost 2 bases and 5 bases respectively, with 8 bases between them. The germline V gene has CDR1 SGDLS and CDR2 YYNGEE. The CDR3 runs to 13 residues. Sequenced material: peripheral blood. The rearrangement uses TRBV9 and TRBJ2-1; tentatively, D is TRBD2 (6 bases). This clonotype was sampled from a man in his 70s with active or convalescent COVID-19. The CDR3 region has the DNA TGTGCCAGCAGCGTGGGACTTCACAATGAGCAGTTCTTC. This codes for CASSVGLHNEQFF.